Listed here are 9 T cell receptor beta chains from one sample, sequenced in a study of identical twins. TCRdb analysed the 5' RACE reads with MiXCR anew, one entry per CDR3 protein. Of approximately 690,000 distinct CDR3 sequences in the sample, roughly 6% were seen once. Sequencing input: naive T cells sorted from blood. The receptors come from a man younger than 30 in good health.

The V call is TRBV29-1, the J call TRBJ2-2, with D perhaps matching TRBD1 (6 bases). In germline, CDR1 is SQVTM, CDR2 ANQGSEA. V shed 7 bases and J shed 4 bases, with 10 bases lying between them. This CDR3 has 12 residues. The DNA for the CDR3 is TGCAGCGGGGGGCAGATCACCGGGGAGCTGTTTTTT. This encodes CSGGQITGELFF.

J is TRBJ2-7 and V is TRBV5-1; 7 bases match TRBD2. Looked up from germline, CDR1 is SGHRS and CDR2 is YFSETQ. The CDR3 totals 13 residues. V was clipped by 6 bases and J by 3 bases; unmatched bases: 6. The CDR3 bases are TGCGCCAGCATTTTGCGGACTAGCTACGAGCAGTACTTC. It is translated as CASILRTSYEQYF.

In its sample, this clonotype was seen a few times. The rearrangement uses TRBV7-2 and TRBJ2-1; the match to TRBD2 covers 15 bases. Germline CDR1 SGHTA, CDR2 FQGNSA. This CDR3 contains 16 residues. The ends lost 3 bases at V and 8 bases at J; junction bases unmatched: 5. In nucleotides, the CDR3 is TGTGCCAGCAGCTTCCAGGGACTAGCGGGAGGTTATGAGCAGTTCTTC. It codes for CASSFQGLAGGYEQFF.

This clonotype was seen repeatedly, ten times or more. This chain links TRBV29-1 with TRBJ2-7; D unclear. This CDR3 comprises 11 residues. CDR1 is SQVTM and CDR2 is ANQGSEA in the germline V gene. V was pared by 4 bases and J by 6 bases, with 10 bases between. CDR3 amino acids: CSVVSVTEQYF. CDR3 DNA sequence: TGCAGCGTTGTCTCTGTGACCGAGCAGTACTTC.

To note about this clonotype: Because the CDR3 is missing its conserved closing phenylalanine or tryptophan, this is likely a read error. The chain carries TRBV15 and TRBJ2-5; D is uncertain. This CDR3 region has 13 residues. V was shortened by 0 bases and J by 5 bases, with 7 bases between the two germline ends. Germline V lookup: CDR1 LNHNV, CDR2 YYDKDF (reference sequence). This chain's CDR3 is CATSRDKAETQYC. CDR3 bases: TGTGCCACCAGCAGAGACAAGGCTGAGACCCAGTACTGC.

This clonotype appeared many times. The gene calls are TRBV12-3 or TRBV12-4 and TRBJ2-3; maybe TRBD1 (6 bases). V was cut by 6 bases and J by 1 base, with 14 bases left in between. CDR3 size: 15 residues. The CDR3 DNA sequence: TGTGCCAGCAGCCCCCCCCGACAGGGCACAGATACGCAGTATTTT. This encodes CASSPPRQGTDTQYF.

The sample holds many counts of this clonotype. At one end the junction does not follow the germline gene, possibly because of a read error. The chain recombines TRBV4-2 with TRBJ2-4, with D unresolved. CDR3 size: 12 residues. CDR1 LGHNA and CDR2 YNFKEQ come from the germline V gene. The CDR3 DNA sequence: TGTGCCAGCAGCCAAGATTCGGAATTTATGAACTTC. This codes for CASSQDSEFMNF.

This clonotype came up many times. The rearrangement uses TRBV29-1 and TRBJ1-2; D gene unclear. Looked up from germline, CDR1 is SQVTM and CDR2 is ANQGSEA. This CDR3 contains 13 residues. Trimming left V 2 bases short and J 4 bases short, with 11 bases between. This chain's CDR3 is CSVEYSVFYGYTF. The CDR3 coding sequence is TGCAGCGTTGAATATTCTGTCTTCTATGGCTACACCTTC.

At least ten counts were recorded for this clonotype. This chain uses TRBV12-3 or TRBV12-4 with TRBJ1-1, with D maybe TRBD1 (6 bases). The CDR3 is made up of 12 amino acids. V dropped 9 bases and J dropped 9 bases, with 17 bases sitting between them. CDR3 nucleotide sequence: TGTGCCAGTCTCGGGGGTACAGGGAAAGCTTTCTTT. Translating it yields CASLGGTGKAFF.